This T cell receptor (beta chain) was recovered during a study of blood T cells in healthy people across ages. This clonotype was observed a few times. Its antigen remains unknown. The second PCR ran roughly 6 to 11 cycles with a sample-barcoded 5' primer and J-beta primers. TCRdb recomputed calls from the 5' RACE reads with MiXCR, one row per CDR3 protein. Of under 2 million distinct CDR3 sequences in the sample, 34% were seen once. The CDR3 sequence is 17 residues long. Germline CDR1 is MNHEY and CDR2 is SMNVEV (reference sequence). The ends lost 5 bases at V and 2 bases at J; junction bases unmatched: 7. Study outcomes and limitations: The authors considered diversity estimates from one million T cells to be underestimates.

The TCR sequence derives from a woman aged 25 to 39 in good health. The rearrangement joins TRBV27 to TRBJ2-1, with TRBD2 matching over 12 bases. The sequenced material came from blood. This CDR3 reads CASSPRLAGVTYNEQFF. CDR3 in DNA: TGTGCCAGCAGTCCTAGACTAGCGGGGGTAACCTACAATGAGCAGTTCTTC.